This TCR beta chain was sequenced during a study of cytomegalovirus exposure and HLA in healthy donors. Regarding this clone: Its antigen is as yet unknown.

General study findings and limits: Analysis was carried out at a later point, and it linked a missense DCLRE1C variant to TCR beta V- and J-gene trimming. Later on, an analysis tied approximately 15,000 TCR beta sequences to HLA alleles at 0.05 false discovery rate.

The CDR3 runs 15 residues. CDR1 and CDR2 (germline): MNHNS, SASEGT. Trimming stripped 6 bases from V and 6 bases from J, with 17 bases between. Primers: 60 Vbeta forward and 13 Jbeta reverse. Generated by immunoSEQ multiplex PCR, the TCRdb table keeps only in-frame clones and is missing some. The sample yields about 120,000 clones, about 8% seen once. The clonotype originates from a middle-aged woman in good health and CMV-seropositive. J is TRBJ2-2 and V is TRBV6-1, with a possible D match to TRBD1 (6 bases). Source material: PBMCs. The CDR3, as DNA: TGTGCCAGCAGCCTCGAAGACAGGCTATCCGGGGAGCTGTTTTTT. It codes for CASSLEDRLSGELFF.